This TCR beta chain was sequenced in a study of shared clonotypes between healthy human individuals. The table came from immunoSEQ multiplex PCR; TCRdb's copy has only in-frame clones and leaves some out. The profile shows around 500,000 clones, roughly 80% of them singletons. Regarding this clone: Its antigen is still unknown.

Germline-derived CDR1 and CDR2 are SGDLS and YYNGEE. Trimming shortened V by 0 bases and J by 3 bases, and 18 bases separated the two germline ends. The length of the CDR3 is 17 residues. Study observations and caveats: Specimens sampled were limited to blood, with tissue repertoires likely differing.

The TCR comes from a woman in her thirties or forties in good health. Some clones in this sample may be carry-over from other donors' samples. The chain combines TRBV9 with TRBJ2-5, with D perhaps matching TRBD1 or TRBD2 (7 bases each). Material for sequencing was PBMCs. The CDR3 DNA sequence: TGTGCCAGCAGCGTAGCAGCCACCCCAGGGGGGGAAGAGACCCAGTACTTC. Translating it yields CASSVAATPGGEETQYF.